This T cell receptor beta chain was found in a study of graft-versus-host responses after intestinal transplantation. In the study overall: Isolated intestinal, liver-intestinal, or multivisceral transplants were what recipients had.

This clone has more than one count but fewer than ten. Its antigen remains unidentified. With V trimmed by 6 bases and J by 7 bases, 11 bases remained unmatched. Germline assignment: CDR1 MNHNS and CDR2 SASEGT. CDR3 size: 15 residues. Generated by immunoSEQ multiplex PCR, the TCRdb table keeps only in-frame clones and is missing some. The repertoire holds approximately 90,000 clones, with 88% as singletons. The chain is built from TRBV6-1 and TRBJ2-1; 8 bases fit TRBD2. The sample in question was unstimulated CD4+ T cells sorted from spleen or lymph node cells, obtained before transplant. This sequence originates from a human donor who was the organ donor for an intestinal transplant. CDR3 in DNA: TGTGCCAGCAGCGCAAGAGTGAGCGGGGGTAATGAGCAGTTCTTC. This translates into CASSARVSGGNEQFF.